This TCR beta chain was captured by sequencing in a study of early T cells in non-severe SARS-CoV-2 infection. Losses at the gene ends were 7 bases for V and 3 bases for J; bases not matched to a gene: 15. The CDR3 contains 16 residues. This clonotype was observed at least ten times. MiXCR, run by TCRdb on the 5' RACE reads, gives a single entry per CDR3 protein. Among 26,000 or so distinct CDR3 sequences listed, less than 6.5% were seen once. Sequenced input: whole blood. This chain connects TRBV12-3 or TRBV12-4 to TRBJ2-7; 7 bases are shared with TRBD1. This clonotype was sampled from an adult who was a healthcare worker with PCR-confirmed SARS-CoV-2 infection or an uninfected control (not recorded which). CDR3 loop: CASTHPGTAYHYEQYF. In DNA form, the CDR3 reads TGTGCCAGCACCCATCCCGGGACAGCTTATCACTACGAGCAGTACTTC.